This TCR beta chain comes out of a study of T cells in tuberculosis. Study findings and constraints: Active tuberculosis alpha repertoires lay closer to GMM-specific TCRs than controls'.

Germline values: CDR1 MNHNS, CDR2 SASEGT. There are 16 residues in the CDR3. After removal of 1 base from V and 0 bases from J, the junction contained 3 bases not matched to a gene. Details on this clone: Its antigen remains unidentified.

On average about 100,000 T cells per donor were immunosequenced. Some clones are missing from TCRdb's copy, which holds only in-frame ones; the method was immunoSEQ multiplex PCR. The sample has 40,000 to 45,000 clones, about 95% seen once; the top ten hold 7.5%. This clonotype was obtained from a donor aged 10 to 29 with latent tuberculosis or without tuberculosis infection. Sequenced sample: PBMCs. The chain couples TRBV6-1 to TRBJ2-7, with 10 bases lining up with TRBD2. The CDR3 DNA follows: TGTGCCAGCAGTGAAGGGCCTAGCGGGAGCTCCTACGAGCAGTACTTC. Amino acids: CASSEGPSGSSYEQYF.